This T cell receptor (beta chain) was obtained from a study of shared clonotypes between healthy human individuals. General study findings and limits: Blood alone was sampled, and tissue repertoires likely differ.

Sequencing used immunoSEQ multiplex PCR; TCRdb keeps in-frame clones, though not all of them. This table has over 1.4 million clones, roughly 96% appearing once. Points on this clone: What it recognizes is unknown.

Adult Caucasians living in Nashville, Tennessee made up all of the donors. CD45RA+ naive and CD45RA-negative memory subsets were separated from CD4+ cells. The germline CDR1 and CDR2 sequences are KGHSH and LQKENI. V lost 2 bases and J lost 4; bases outside the gene matches: 10. The CDR3 contains 16 residues. Sequenced input: naive CD4+ T cells sorted from blood. The subset denotes: CD45RA+ positively selected. The V gene is TRBV18, the J gene TRBJ2-5; 7 bases match TRBD1. The receptor's source is a man aged 30-40 years in good health. CDR3 in DNA: TGTGCCAGCTCACCAGTGGGGACAGTGGTACGAGAGACCCAGTACTTC. Translated: CASSPVGTVVRETQYF.